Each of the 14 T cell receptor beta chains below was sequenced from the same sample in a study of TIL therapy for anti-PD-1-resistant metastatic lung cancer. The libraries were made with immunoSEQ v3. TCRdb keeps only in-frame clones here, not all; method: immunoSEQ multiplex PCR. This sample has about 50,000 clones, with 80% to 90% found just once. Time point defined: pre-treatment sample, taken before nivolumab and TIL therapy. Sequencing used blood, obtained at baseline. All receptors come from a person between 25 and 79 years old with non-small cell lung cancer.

The CDR3 sequence is CASSLGDRGLREKLFF. The CDR3 nucleotides are TGTGCCAGCAGCTTGGGGGACAGGGGGCTACGGGAAAAACTGTTTTTT. J is TRBJ1-4 and V is TRBV7-2, with TRBD1 matching 12 bases. Germline-derived CDR1 and CDR2 are SGHTA and FQGNSA. CDR3 length equals 16 residues. V lost 3 bases and J lost 8; bases outside the gene matches: 7. Full variable domain (remainder filled in from reference TRBV7-2 and TRBJ1-4): GAGVSQSPSNKVTEKGKDVELRCDPISGHTALYWYRQSLGQGLEFLIYFQGNSAPDKSGLPSDRFSAERTGGSVSTLTIQRTQQEDSAVYLCASSLGDRGLREKLFFGSGTQLSVL.

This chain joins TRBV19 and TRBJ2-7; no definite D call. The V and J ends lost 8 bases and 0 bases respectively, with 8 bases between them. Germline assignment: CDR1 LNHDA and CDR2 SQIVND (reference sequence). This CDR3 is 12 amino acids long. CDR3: CASSTNSYEQYF. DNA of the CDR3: TGTGCCAGTTCGACAAACTCCTACGAGCAGTACTTC.

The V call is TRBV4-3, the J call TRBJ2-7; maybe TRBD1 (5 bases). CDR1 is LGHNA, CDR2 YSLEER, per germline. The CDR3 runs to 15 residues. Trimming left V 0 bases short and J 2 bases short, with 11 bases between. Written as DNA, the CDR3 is TGCGCCAGCAGCCAAGACCCAGGGCCCCCCTACGAGCAGTACTTC. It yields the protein CASSQDPGPPYEQYF.

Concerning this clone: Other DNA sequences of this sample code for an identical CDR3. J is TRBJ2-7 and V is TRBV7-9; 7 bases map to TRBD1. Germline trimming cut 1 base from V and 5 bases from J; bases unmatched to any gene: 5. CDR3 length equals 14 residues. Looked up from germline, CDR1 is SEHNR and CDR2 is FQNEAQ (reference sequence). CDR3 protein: CASSLGRGSDEQYF. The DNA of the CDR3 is TGTGCCAGCAGCTTAGGCAGGGGGAGCGACGAGCAGTACTTC. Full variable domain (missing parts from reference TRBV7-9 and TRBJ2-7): DTGVSQNPRHKITKRGQNVTFRCDPISEHNRLYWYRQTLGQGPEFLTYFQNEAQLEKSRLLSDRFSAERPKGSFSTLEIQRTEQGDSAMYLCASSLGRGSDEQYFGPGTRLTVT.

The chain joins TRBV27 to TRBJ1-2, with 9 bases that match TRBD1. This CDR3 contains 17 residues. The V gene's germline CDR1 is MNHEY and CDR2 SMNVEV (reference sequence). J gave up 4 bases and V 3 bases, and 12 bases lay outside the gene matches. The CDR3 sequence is CASSFTGTGSPLYGYTF. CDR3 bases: TGTGCCAGCAGTTTCACCGGGACAGGGAGCCCTCTCTATGGCTACACCTTC.

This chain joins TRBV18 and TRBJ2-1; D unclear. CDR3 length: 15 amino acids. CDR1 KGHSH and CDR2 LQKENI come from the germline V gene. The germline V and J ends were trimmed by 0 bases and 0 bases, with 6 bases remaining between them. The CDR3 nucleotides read TGTGCCAGCTCACCACCACAGCTCTCCTACAATGAGCAGTTCTTC. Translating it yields CASSPPQLSYNEQFF.

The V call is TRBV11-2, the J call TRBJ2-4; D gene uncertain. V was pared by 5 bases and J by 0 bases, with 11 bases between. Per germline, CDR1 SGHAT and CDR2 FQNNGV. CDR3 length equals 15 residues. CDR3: CASSPQLGAKNIQYF. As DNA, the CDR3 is TGTGCCAGCAGCCCGCAGTTAGGAGCCAAAAACATTCAGTACTTC.

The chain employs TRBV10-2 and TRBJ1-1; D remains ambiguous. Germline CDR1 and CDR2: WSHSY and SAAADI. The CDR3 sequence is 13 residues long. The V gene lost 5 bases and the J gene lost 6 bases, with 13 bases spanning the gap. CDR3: CASSSPGSPEAFF. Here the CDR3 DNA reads TGCGCCAGCAGTAGCCCTGGTAGCCCTGAAGCTTTCTTT.

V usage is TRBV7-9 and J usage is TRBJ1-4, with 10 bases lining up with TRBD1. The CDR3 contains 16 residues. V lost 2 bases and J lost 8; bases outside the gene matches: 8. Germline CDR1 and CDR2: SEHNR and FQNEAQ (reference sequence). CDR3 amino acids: CASSLSGTGVEEKLFF. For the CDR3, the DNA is TGTGCCAGCAGCTTATCCGGGACAGGGGTGGAGGAAAAACTGTTTTTT.

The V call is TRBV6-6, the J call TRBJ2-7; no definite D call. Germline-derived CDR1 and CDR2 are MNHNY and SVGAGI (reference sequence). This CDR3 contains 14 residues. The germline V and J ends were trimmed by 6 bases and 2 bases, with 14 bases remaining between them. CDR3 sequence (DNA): TGTGCCAGCAGACCCCGCGCAGATCCCTACGAGCAGTACTTC. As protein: CASRPRADPYEQYF.

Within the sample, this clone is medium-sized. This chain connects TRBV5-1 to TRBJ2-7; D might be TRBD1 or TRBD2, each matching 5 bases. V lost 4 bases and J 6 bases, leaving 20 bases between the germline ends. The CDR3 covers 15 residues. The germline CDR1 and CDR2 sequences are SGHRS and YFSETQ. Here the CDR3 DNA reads TGCGCCAGCAGCCCACCCCAGGGAGCGCCTGGCGAGCAGTACTTC. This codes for CASSPPQGAPGEQYF.

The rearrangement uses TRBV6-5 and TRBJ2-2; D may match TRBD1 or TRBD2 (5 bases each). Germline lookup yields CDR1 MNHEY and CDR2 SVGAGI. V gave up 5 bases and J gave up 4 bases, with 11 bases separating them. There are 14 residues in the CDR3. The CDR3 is CASSTGTGTGELFF. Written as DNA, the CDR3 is TGTGCCAGCAGTACCGGGACCGGCACCGGGGAGCTGTTTTTT.

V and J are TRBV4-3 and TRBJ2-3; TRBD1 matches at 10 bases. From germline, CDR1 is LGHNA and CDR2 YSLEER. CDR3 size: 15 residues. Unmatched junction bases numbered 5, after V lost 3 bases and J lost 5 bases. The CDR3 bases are TGCGCCAGCAGCCACCAGGGACAGGGGTTAGATACGCAGTATTTT. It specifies CASSHQGQGLDTQYF.

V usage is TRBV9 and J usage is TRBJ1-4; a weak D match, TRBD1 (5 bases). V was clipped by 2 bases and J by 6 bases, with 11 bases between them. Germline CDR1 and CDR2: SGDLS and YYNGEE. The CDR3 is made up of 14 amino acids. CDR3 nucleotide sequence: TGTGCCAGCAGCGTGCAGGGTTCGGATGAAAAACTGTTTTTT. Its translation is CASSVQGSDEKLFF.